Given below is one TCR beta chain in context. The antigen is not known. Produced via immunoSEQ multiplex PCR; TCRdb's table is partial and in-frame only. The sample contains 35,000 to 45,000 clones, 70% to 90% of which appear only once. This specimen comes from a study of OX40 agonist ivuxolimab in advanced cancers. Looking at the study overall: A history of anti-PD-1, anti-PD-L1 or anti-CTLA-4 therapy was acceptable, and about 37% had some.

Study observations and caveats: Near-lowest levels of clonal expansion characterized partial responders at 0.1-3.0 mg/kg. Expanded clones were, on average, more numerous among CD8+ T cells than CD4+.

The sequence was collected from an adult with an advanced solid tumor such as melanoma, head and neck, liver or kidney cancer. Source: CD4+ or CD8+ T cells sorted from blood, taken in a trial of the OX40 agonist ivuxolimab.

CDR3 region: CASSQAGDTQYF. The CDR3 DNA follows: TGCGCCAGCAGCCAAGCGGGAGATACGCAGTATTTT. V is TRBV4-1 and J is TRBJ2-3, with no clear D. Germline CDR1 reads MGHRA; CDR2 reads YSYEKL. The CDR3 length is 12 residues. The V and J ends lost 1 base and 5 bases respectively, with 4 bases between them.